These 10 T cell receptor beta chains were all obtained from the same sample, sequenced in a study of PD-1 blockade in classical Hodgkin lymphoma (dated by TCRdb to the early 2020s). The time point label for this specimen denotes: cycle 2 day 1 (C2D1) of nivolumab. All trial patients had relapsed after autologous stem cell transplantation, with cohorts A, B and C differing in prior brentuximab vedotin exposure. Libraries were made using the immunoSEQ multiplex PCR assay. Sourced from immuneACCESS, this table was stored by TCRdb with only in-frame sequences that have V and J called. A share of the clones is absent; for the studies checked, an unresolved V gene accounts for under half, and the remainder has no known explanation. Across this sample there are 24,000 or so clones, with approximately 80% seen only once. The leading ten clones occupy roughly 8% of the sample. Sequencing was performed on peripheral blood mononuclear cells (PBMCs), taken before the second cycle of nivolumab. These TCRs come from a human donor with classical Hodgkin lymphoma.

The chain combines TRBV18 with TRBJ1-1; 10 bases match TRBD1. The J segment lost 7 bases and the V segment lost 3 bases, leaving 5 bases of the junction unmatched. Germline CDR1 reads KGHSH; CDR2 reads LQKENI. CDR3 length equals 14 residues. The CDR3 region is CASSPDRGLFEAFF. Written as DNA, the CDR3 is TGTGCCAGCTCACCCGACAGGGGGCTTTTTGAAGCTTTCTTT.

This clone has only one observation. The genes are TRBV4-1 and TRBJ2-7, with TRBD2 matching 8 bases. There are 19 residues in the CDR3. CDR1 and CDR2 from the germline V gene are MGHRA and YSYEKL. The J segment lost 6 bases and the V segment lost 1 base, leaving 20 bases of the junction unmatched. The CDR3 sequence: CASSQGPFSTGTRTVEQYF. Written as DNA, the CDR3 is TGCGCCAGCAGCCAAGGGCCCTTCTCCACCGGGACTAGGACCGTCGAGCAGTACTTC.

This chain connects TRBV6-1 to TRBJ2-7, with TRBD1 matching over 8 bases. V dropped 10 bases and J dropped 5; count of bases not matched to a gene: 10. Germline CDR1 is MNHNS and CDR2 is SASEGT. This CDR3 has 13 amino acids. The CDR3 loop reads CATGQGLADEQYF. CDR3 nucleotide sequence: TGTGCCACCGGACAGGGACTTGCGGACGAGCAGTACTTC.

This clone was seen once. This chain links TRBV5-1 with TRBJ1-1; unclear D gene. This CDR3 spans 11 amino acids. Germline CDR1 and CDR2: SGHRS and YFSETQ. V lost 6 bases and J 9 bases, leaving 12 bases between the germline ends. CDR3 sequence: CASMEGIQAFF. In DNA, the CDR3 is TGCGCCAGCATGGAGGGAATACAAGCTTTCTTT.

This chain links TRBV28 with TRBJ2-7, with D possibly called TRBD1 or TRBD2 (5 bases each). The germline V gene has CDR1 MDHEN and CDR2 SYDVKM. Trimming took off 3 bases at V and 2 bases at J, with 8 bases between the two ends. The CDR3 extends over 13 amino acids. The CDR3 coding sequence is TGTGCCAGCAGTTTCGGGGCTCCCTACGAGCAGTACTTC. It yields the protein CASSFGAPYEQYF.

V and J are TRBV5-4 and TRBJ2-1, with TRBD2 matching over 12 bases. Losses at the gene ends were 5 bases for V and 0 bases for J; bases not matched to a gene: 3. Germline V gene lookup returns CDR1 SGHNT and CDR2 YYREEE (reference sequence). The CDR3 has 16 amino acids. The DNA of the CDR3 is TGTGCCAGCAGGCCGGGACTAGCGGGCTCCTACAATGAGCAGTTCTTC. Encoded protein: CASRPGLAGSYNEQFF. Full variable domain (outside the CDR3, taken from reference TRBV5-4 and TRBJ2-1): ETGVTQSPTHLIKTRGQQVTLRCSSQSGHNTVSWYQQALGQGPQFIFQYYREEENGRGNFPPRFSGLQFPNYSSELNVNALELDDSALYLCASRPGLAGSYNEQFFGPGTRLTVL.

The chain couples TRBV6-6 to TRBJ2-4; no clear D. Germline V gene sequence: CDR1 MNHNY, CDR2 SVGAGI (reference sequence). The CDR3 is 13 residues long. Trimming pared 7 bases from V and 5 bases from J, leaving 12 bases between. The CDR3 here is CASTGFPQNIQYF. CDR3 DNA sequence: TGTGCCAGCACCGGATTCCCCCAAAACATTCAGTACTTC.

This sequence joins TRBV11-2 and TRBJ2-7; 9 nucleotides match TRBD2. Germline CDR1 and CDR2: SGHAT and FQNNGV. Trimming removed 0 bases from V and 0 bases from J; junction bases left unmatched: 9. CDR3 size: 18 residues. CDR3 DNA sequence: TGTGCCAGCAGCTTAGATGTTAGCGGGGGAATTAGCTCCTACGAGCAGTACTTC. This translates into CASSLDVSGGISSYEQYF.

The V call is TRBV6-6, the J call TRBJ1-1; TRBD1 agrees at 8 bases. Trimming took 6 bases from V and 1 from J; bases not matched to a gene: 4. The CDR3 length is 14 residues. Per germline, CDR1 MNHNY and CDR2 SVGAGI (reference sequence). The CDR3 bases are TGTGCCAGCAGCTACAGGGGGAGGAACACTGAAGCTTTCTTT. It is translated as CASSYRGRNTEAFF.

The rearrangement uses TRBV5-1 and TRBJ2-4; the D gene is possibly TRBD1 (5 bases). V was cut by 0 bases and J by 3 bases, with 10 bases left in between. CDR1 and CDR2 (germline): SGHRS, YFSETQ. CDR3 length: 15 amino acids. The chain's CDR3 is CASSLEGVGKNIQYF. The CDR3, as DNA: TGCGCCAGCAGCTTGGAAGGGGTTGGCAAAAACATTCAGTACTTC.